These 13 T cell receptor beta chains share one sample of origin, sequenced in a study of T cells in Graves' hyperthyroidism and ophthalmopathy. Amplification targeted TCR beta CDR3 regions from RNA transcripts. The HTBI primer set served for first-round RT-PCR of the TCR CDR3. From the multiplex PCR reads, TCRdb called clonotypes with MiXCR, one entry per CDR3 protein. The table records about 340,000 distinct CDR3 sequences, around a sixth of them present only once. The sample consisted of blood. These receptors were taken from a woman between 45 and 60 years old with Graves' hyperthyroidism.

On this clonotype: Here the CDR3 omits its conserved ending phenylalanine or tryptophan, so a read error is the likely source. V gene TRBV5-4 combines with J gene TRBJ2-5; the match to TRBD1 covers 9 bases. The germline CDR1 and CDR2 sequences are SGHNT and YYREEE (reference sequence). With V trimmed by 4 bases and J by 0 bases, 4 bases remained unmatched. The CDR3 covers 15 residues. CDR3 coding DNA: TGTGCCAGCAGCCCGGGGGACAGGGACCAAGAGACCCAGTACTCC. Amino acids: CASSPGDRDQETQYS.

This clonotype was seen many times. The chain couples TRBV7-8 to TRBJ2-3, with D maybe TRBD1 (5 bases). This CDR3 has 13 residues. V was pared by 4 bases and J by 6 bases, with 11 bases between. CDR1 and CDR2 (germline): SGHVS, FQNEAQ. The CDR3 nucleotides read TGTGCCAGCAGCTCCCAGGGTGGCGATACGCAGTATTTT. Its protein is CASSSQGGDTQYF.

There are many counts of this clonotype. The rearrangement joins TRBV30 to TRBJ2-1; D remains unclear. Per germline, CDR1 GTSNPN and CDR2 SVGIG (reference sequence). The CDR3 is made up of 13 amino acids. Trimming left V 4 bases short and J 3 bases short, with 10 bases between. The CDR3 is CAWTATLYNEQFF. The CDR3 DNA sequence: TGTGCCTGGACTGCGACCCTCTACAATGAGCAGTTCTTC.

In its sample, this clonotype was seen many times. This chain uses TRBV30 with TRBJ1-4; D is possibly TRBD1 (5 bases). Trimming pared 3 bases from V and 4 bases from J, leaving 12 bases between. The CDR3 runs to 14 residues. Germline values: CDR1 GTSNPN, CDR2 SVGIG (reference sequence). The CDR3 DNA is TGTGCCTGGAGGGAATCAGGGTTTAATGAAAAACTGTTTTTT. It translates to CAWRESGFNEKLFF.

In its sample, this clonotype was seen a few times. The chain employs TRBV7-3 and TRBJ1-2, with D perhaps matching TRBD1 (6 bases). The length of the CDR3 is 15 residues. V lost 5 bases, J lost 4 bases, and 17 bases lay in between. The germline V gene has CDR1 SGHTA and CDR2 FQGTGA. The CDR3 is CASSPSPGQIYGYTF. CDR3 bases: TGTGCCAGCAGCCCAAGTCCCGGACAGATCTATGGCTACACCTTC.

This clonotype was observed at least ten times. This rearrangement joins TRBV28 to TRBJ2-7; maybe TRBD1 (6 bases). The germline CDR1 and CDR2 sequences are MDHEN and SYDVKM. V was shortened by 3 bases and J by 2 bases, with 8 bases between the two germline ends. The CDR3 runs to 13 residues. The CDR3 loop reads CASSLDSPYEQYF. CDR3 bases: TGTGCCAGCAGTTTGGACAGCCCCTACGAGCAGTACTTC. Supplemented by reference TRBV28 and TRBJ2-7, the full variable domain reads DVKVTQSSRYLVKRTGEKVFLECVQDMDHENMFWYRQDPGLGLRLIYFSYDVKMKEKGDIPEGYSVSREKKERFSLILESASTNQTSMYLCASSLDSPYEQYFGPGTRLTVT.

The chain couples TRBV11-2 to TRBJ2-1; 7 positions agree with TRBD2. Trimming cost V 5 bases and J 6 bases; bases outside gene matches: 7. Per germline, CDR1 SGHAT and CDR2 FQNNGV. This CDR3 spans 14 amino acids. The CDR3 region has the DNA TGTGCCAGCAGCCAACCCGGCGGGGGCAATGAGCAGTTCTTC. Translation: CASSQPGGGNEQFF.

This clonotype was found a few times. The V gene is TRBV4-1, the J gene TRBJ1-5; unclear D gene. Germline assignment: CDR1 MGHRA and CDR2 YSYEKL. This CDR3 region has 15 residues. V was pared by 4 bases and J by 5 bases, with 15 bases between. Here the CDR3 reads CASSRRIGFDQPQHF. The CDR3 DNA is TGCGCCAGCAGCCGTAGGATAGGGTTCGATCAGCCCCAGCATTTT.

The V gene is TRBV5-6, the J gene TRBJ2-7; 10 positions agree with TRBD1. Trimming at V came to 3 bases and at J to 5 bases, leaving 5 bases not matched to a gene. Germline-derived CDR1 and CDR2 are SGHDT and YYEEEE. The CDR3 is 14 amino acids. CDR3 DNA: TGTGCCAGCAGCTACGGGACAGGGGCTAACGAGCAGTACGTC. Protein product: CASSYGTGANEQYV.

This clonotype was detected only a few times. The gene calls are TRBV2 and TRBJ2-7; D remains ambiguous. V was clipped by 3 bases and J by 5 bases, with 8 bases between them. The germline V gene encodes CDR1 SNHLY and CDR2 FYNNEI. The CDR3 is 12 amino acids. The CDR3 is CASSDLNDEQYF. CDR3 DNA: TGTGCCAGCAGTGATTTGAATGACGAGCAGTACTTC.

This clonotype has just a few counts. This rearrangement joins TRBV7-9 to TRBJ2-2, with D possibly being TRBD1 (6 bases). Germline V gene sequence: CDR1 SEHNR, CDR2 FQNEAQ (reference sequence). This CDR3 contains 15 residues. Trimming cost V 0 bases and J 6 bases, with 11 bases left between them. The CDR3 is CASSLASGAPGELFF. The CDR3 nucleotides read TGTGCCAGCAGCTTAGCATCAGGGGCGCCCGGGGAGCTGTTTTTT. The variable domain in full, with the rest retrieved from reference TRBV7-9 and TRBJ2-2, is DTGVSQNPRHKITKRGQNVTFRCDPISEHNRLYWYRQTLGQGPEFLTYFQNEAQLEKSRLLSDRFSAERPKGSFSTLEIQRTEQGDSAMYLCASSLASGAPGELFFGEGSRLTVL.

This clonotype was found a few times. The chain has TRBV2 and TRBJ1-1; no firm D call. The germline gives CDR1 SNHLY, CDR2 FYNNEI. V gave up 7 bases and J gave up 1 base, with 7 bases separating them. The length of the CDR3 is 12 residues. This chain's CDR3 is CASKPTNTEAFF. The CDR3 nucleotides are TGTGCCAGCAAGCCGACGAACACTGAAGCTTTCTTT.

This clonotype has ten or more counts. The rearrangement uses TRBV12-3 or TRBV12-4 and TRBJ1-1, with no clear D. V shed 2 bases and J shed 6 bases, with 13 bases lying between them. The CDR3 consists of 14 residues. The CDR3 protein is CASSLFVGLPEAFF. For the CDR3, the DNA is TGTGCCAGCAGTTTATTCGTCGGCTTACCTGAAGCTTTCTTT.